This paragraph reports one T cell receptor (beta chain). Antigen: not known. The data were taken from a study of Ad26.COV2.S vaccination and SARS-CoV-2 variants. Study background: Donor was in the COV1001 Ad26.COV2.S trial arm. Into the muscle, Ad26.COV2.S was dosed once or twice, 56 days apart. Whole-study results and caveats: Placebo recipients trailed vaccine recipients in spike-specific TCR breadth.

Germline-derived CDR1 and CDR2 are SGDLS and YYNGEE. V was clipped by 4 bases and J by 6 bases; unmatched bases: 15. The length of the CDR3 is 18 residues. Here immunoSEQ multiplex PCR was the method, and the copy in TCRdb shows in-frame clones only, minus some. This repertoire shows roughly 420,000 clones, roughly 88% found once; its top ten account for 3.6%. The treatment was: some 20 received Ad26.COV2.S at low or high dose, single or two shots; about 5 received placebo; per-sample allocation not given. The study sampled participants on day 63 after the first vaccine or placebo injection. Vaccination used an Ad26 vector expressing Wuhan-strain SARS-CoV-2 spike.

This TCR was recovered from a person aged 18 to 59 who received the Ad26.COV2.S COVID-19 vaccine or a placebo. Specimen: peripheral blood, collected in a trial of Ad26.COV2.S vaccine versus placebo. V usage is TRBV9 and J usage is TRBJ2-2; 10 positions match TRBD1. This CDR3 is CASSHSPGTGVGAGELFF. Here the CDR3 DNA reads TGTGCCAGCAGCCATAGTCCCGGGACAGGGGTGGGCGCCGGGGAGCTGTTTTTT.